Below, 6 T cell receptor beta chains from the same sample are listed, as sequenced in a study of blood T cell repertoires in COVID-19. Sequenced by immunoSEQ multiplex PCR; TCRdb stores in-frame clones only, minus some. This sample has more than 90,000 clones, with 85% found just once. Material: peripheral blood. The receptor source for this set is an elderly man with acute or convalescent COVID-19.

This sequence joins TRBV4-1 and TRBJ1-3; 8 nucleotides align to TRBD1. The CDR3 extends over 17 amino acids. In germline, CDR1 is MGHRA, CDR2 YSYEKL. After removal of 4 bases from V and 0 bases from J, the junction contained 8 bases not matched to a gene. CDR3 protein: CASSLGTGFSSGNTIYF. In DNA form, the CDR3 reads TGCGCCAGCAGCCTTGGGACAGGTTTTAGCTCTGGAAACACCATATATTTT.

This sequence joins TRBV5-4 and TRBJ2-7; maybe TRBD1 (5 bases). Germline CDR1 reads SGHNT; CDR2 reads YYREEE (reference sequence). The CDR3 contains 14 residues. V lost 4 bases, J lost 5 bases, and 16 bases lay in between. The CDR3 DNA reads TGTGCCAGCAGCCTCAGGGTTGGCATCCACGAGCAGTACTTC. Translation: CASSLRVGIHEQYF.

This chain uses TRBV5-4 with TRBJ1-5, with TRBD1 matching over 7 bases. The CDR3 is 14 amino acids. The J segment lost 2 bases and the V segment lost 2 bases, leaving 1 base of the junction unmatched. CDR1 and CDR2 (germline): SGHNT, YYREEE (reference sequence). Here the CDR3 DNA reads TGTGCCAGCAGCTTAGACAGGGGCAATCAGCCCCAGCATTTT. It translates to CASSLDRGNQPQHF.

The V call is TRBV12-5, the J call TRBJ2-2; D perhaps matches TRBD2 (5 bases). The CDR3 has 14 amino acids. V was trimmed by 6 bases and J by 5 bases, leaving 13 bases between them. Looked up from germline, CDR1 is LGHNT and CDR2 is FRNRAP. CDR3 bases: TGTGCTAGTGGCCGAGATGGAGGTACCGGGGAGCTGTTTTTT. As protein: CASGRDGGTGELFF.

The chain employs TRBV6-5 and TRBJ2-7; a possible D gene is TRBD2 (6 bases). The CDR3 covers 14 residues. CDR1 MNHEY and CDR2 SVGAGI come from the germline V gene. Trimming took 8 bases from V and 5 from J, leaving 19 bases between them. The CDR3 sequence is CASSRDGGPDEQYF. DNA of the CDR3: TGTGCCAGCTCCCGGGACGGGGGTCCCGACGAGCAGTACTTC.

The chain joins TRBV21-1 to TRBJ2-3; the table assigns TRBD2, which was not confirmed against the DNA. TRBV21-1 is listed as a pseudogene. The CDR3 has 16 residues. CDR3 residues: CASSKEPSGRPDTQYF. DNA for the CDR3: TGTGCCAGCAGCAAAGAACCTAGCGGGAGGCCAGATACGCAGTATTTT.